The 24 T cell receptor beta chains below all came from one sample that was sequenced in a study of blood T cell repertoires in COVID-19. Measured with immunoSEQ multiplex PCR; TCRdb has only the in-frame clones, and not every one. The sample records under 300,000 clones, approximately 87% being singletons. Material: peripheral blood. The receptors originated from a woman in her thirties with COVID-19, enrolled during active disease.

The CDR3 loop is CASRVGSGGNTIYF. The CDR3 DNA reads TGTGCCAGCAGGGTCGGGAGTGGTGGAAACACCATATATTTT. The chain combines TRBV28 with TRBJ1-3; D gene uncertain. This CDR3 has 14 amino acids. V gave up 6 bases and J gave up 3 bases, with 12 bases separating them. Germline CDR1 reads MDHEN; CDR2 reads SYDVKM.

The rearrangement uses TRBV1 and TRBJ2-3; TRBD1, the table's D call, was not compared with the DNA. TRBV1 is a pseudogene. CDR3 length equals 16 residues. The CDR3 sequence is CTSIKRGQQGTDTQYF. The CDR3 DNA is TGCACCAGCATCAAAAGGGGCCAACAAGGTACAGATACGCAGTATTTT.

The gene calls are TRBV2 and TRBJ1-2, with a possible D match to TRBD1 (5 bases). The V end lost 5 bases, the J end lost 8 bases, and 15 bases lay between the germline ends. The germline gives CDR1 SNHLY, CDR2 FYNNEI. The CDR3 contains 13 residues. This CDR3 reads CASSPGGGGGYTF. The CDR3 nucleotides are TGTGCCAGCAGTCCCGGGGGGGGTGGCGGCTACACCTTC.

This clone was observed a single time. The rearrangement links TRBV23-1 to TRBJ2-7; tentatively, D is TRBD1 (5 bases). TRBV23-1 is an ORF; its function is uncertain. This CDR3 is 16 amino acids long. V lost 2 bases to trimming and J lost 2 bases, with 16 bases between them. CDR3 sequence (DNA): TGCGCCAGCAGTCAACGCCCCGGGCCAGGGACCTACGAGCAGTACTTC. It encodes CASSQRPGPGTYEQYF.

This CDR3 reads CASSQDSSGGYYEQYF. CDR3 sequence (DNA): TGCGCCAGCAGCCAAGATTCTAGCGGGGGCTACTACGAGCAGTACTTC. The gene calls are TRBV4-1 and TRBJ2-7, with 10 bases that match TRBD2. This CDR3 has 16 residues. V shed 0 bases and J 3 bases; nucleotides not matched to a gene: 5. Per the germline V gene, CDR1 is MGHRA and CDR2 is YSYEKL.

The rearrangement uses TRBV28 and TRBJ2-7, with a weak D call TRBD2 (7 bases). The CDR3 extends over 14 amino acids. V lost 5 bases, J lost 0 bases, and 11 bases lay in between. Germline lookup yields CDR1 MDHEN and CDR2 SYDVKM. DNA of the CDR3: TGTGCCAGCAGTGGGAGGGACAACTCCTACGAGCAGTACTTC. It encodes CASSGRDNSYEQYF.

This clone appeared once. DNA of the CDR3: TGTGCCAGCTTCGGACAGTATAGCAATCAGCCCCAGCATTTT. Amino acids: CASFGQYSNQPQHF. The chain links TRBV6-7 to TRBJ1-5; tentative D call: TRBD1 (6 bases). TRBV6-7 is flagged as an ORF with uncertain function. Deletions cut 8 bases from V and 0 bases from J, with 11 bases between. The CDR3 runs 14 residues.

The rearrangement links TRBV14 to TRBJ2-3; D might be TRBD2 (6 bases). The germline V gene has CDR1 SGHDN and CDR2 FVKESK. This CDR3 is built from 16 residues. V was clipped by 0 bases and J by 6 bases, with 16 bases between them. The CDR3 sequence: CASSQDQAARGDTQYF. The CDR3 coding sequence is TGTGCCAGCAGCCAAGACCAAGCGGCACGGGGGGATACGCAGTATTTT. Variable domain in full (rest from reference TRBV14 and TRBJ2-3): EAGVTQFPSHSVIEKGQTVTLRCDPISGHDNLYWYRRVMGKEIKFLLHFVKESKQDESGMPNNRFLAERTGGTYSTLKVQPAELEDSGVYFCASSQDQAARGDTQYFGPGTRLTVL.

This chain connects TRBV28 to TRBJ2-3, with 7 nucleotides matching TRBD2. Germline CDR1 reads MDHEN; CDR2 reads SYDVKM. The CDR3 extends over 14 amino acids. Germline trimming cut 6 bases from V and 2 bases from J; bases unmatched to any gene: 5. CDR3 protein: CASSRTRFTDTQYF. Written as DNA, the CDR3 is TGTGCCAGCAGCCGGACTAGATTCACAGATACGCAGTATTTT.

This chain joins TRBV19 and TRBJ1-1; tentatively, D is TRBD1 (5 bases). V gave up 6 bases and J gave up 7 bases, with 9 bases separating them. The CDR3 length is 11 residues. CDR1 and CDR2 (germline): LNHDA, SQIVND (reference sequence). DNA of the CDR3: TGTGCCAGTAGGCGGGACCTTGAAGCTTTCTTT. As protein: CASRRDLEAFF.

This chain connects TRBV19 to TRBJ2-1, with D possibly being TRBD2 (5 bases). Germline lookup yields CDR1 LNHDA and CDR2 SQIVND (reference sequence). V was trimmed by 7 bases and J by 1 base, leaving 17 bases between them. The CDR3 contains 16 residues. The CDR3 DNA reads TGTGCCAGTACCCACCCCGGTCAGCGGTCCTACAATGAGCAGTTCTTC. Protein: CASTHPGQRSYNEQFF.

The J gene is TRBJ2-1, the V gene TRBV10-3, with 11 bases identical to TRBD2. CDR3 size: 14 residues. The V gene end was trimmed by 4 bases and the J gene end by 5 bases; junction bases not matched to a gene: 1. Germline V CDR1 and CDR2: ENHRY, SYGVKD. Here the CDR3 reads CAISVAGGDNEQFF. In DNA form, the CDR3 reads TGTGCCATCAGTGTAGCGGGGGGGGACAATGAGCAGTTCTTC.

Only one count was recorded for this clone. The chain recombines TRBV12-3 or TRBV12-4 with TRBJ1-2; the match to TRBD1 covers 10 bases. This CDR3 is built from 13 residues. V was clipped by 6 bases and J by 8 bases; unmatched bases: 6. This CDR3 is CASSMGQGRGYTF. CDR3 nucleotides: TGTGCCAGCAGCATGGGACAGGGGAGAGGCTACACCTTC.

The gene calls are TRBV5-6 and TRBJ2-5; D remains ambiguous. Germline CDR1 and CDR2: SGHDT and YYEEEE. The CDR3 contains 15 residues. The V and J ends lost 3 bases and 5 bases respectively, with 17 bases between them. Here the CDR3 reads CASSSTETGRETQYF. The CDR3 region has the DNA TGTGCCAGCAGCTCCACAGAGACCGGCCGGGAGACCCAGTACTTC.

V gene TRBV24-1 combines with J gene TRBJ2-1; D remains unclear. The CDR3 loop spans 13 amino acids. Trimming shortened V by 3 bases and J by 3 bases, and 5 bases separated the two germline ends. Germline assignment: CDR1 KGHDR and CDR2 SFDVKD. In DNA form, the CDR3 reads TGTGCCACCAGTGATCGGAGCTACAATGAGCAGTTCTTC. Protein product: CATSDRSYNEQFF.

The chain employs TRBV2 and TRBJ2-3; D might be TRBD1 (5 bases). Trimming left V 8 bases short and J 5 bases short, with 17 bases between. This CDR3 is 14 amino acids long. Germline CDR1 reads SNHLY; CDR2 reads FYNNEI. CDR3 in amino acids: CASPATGPGDTQYF. The CDR3 DNA sequence: TGTGCCAGCCCAGCCACAGGTCCTGGAGATACGCAGTATTTT.

The chain recombines TRBV7-9 with TRBJ2-5; D is perhaps TRBD1 (6 bases). Germline CDR1 SEHNR, CDR2 FQNEAQ (reference sequence). This CDR3 region has 13 residues. Trimming took off 3 bases at V and 5 bases at J, with 10 bases between the two ends. The CDR3 is CASSFHREETQYF. The CDR3, as DNA: TGTGCCAGCAGCTTTCACAGGGAGGAGACCCAGTACTTC.

The chain combines TRBV5-1 with TRBJ2-5; 7 nucleotides align to TRBD2. This CDR3 is built from 14 residues. Unmatched junction bases numbered 11, after V lost 7 bases and J lost 5 bases. CDR1 SGHRS and CDR2 YFSETQ come from the germline V gene. The chain's CDR3 is CASSLGGSWETQYF. The DNA of the CDR3 is TGCGCCAGCTCCCTGGGGGGGTCCTGGGAGACCCAGTACTTC.

The rearrangement joins TRBV5-1 to TRBJ2-1, with a possible D match to TRBD2 (6 bases). V was pared by 0 bases and J by 8 bases, with 12 bases between. Germline loops: CDR1 SGHRS, CDR2 YFSETQ. The CDR3 runs 14 residues. CDR3 protein: CASSLASPGDEQFF. The CDR3 bases are TGCGCCAGCAGCTTGGCGTCGCCGGGGGATGAGCAGTTCTTC.

The chain combines TRBV6-5 with TRBJ1-2, with 7 bases aligning to TRBD1. CDR3 length: 15 residues. The germline V gene has CDR1 MNHEY and CDR2 SVGAGI. The V segment lost 4 bases and the J segment 2 bases; nucleotides outside the gene matches: 7. DNA for the CDR3: TGTGCCAGCAGTTCTTTATCGGGACAGAACTATGGCTACACCTTC. Protein: CASSSLSGQNYGYTF.

The V call is TRBV29-1, the J call TRBJ1-5; no clear D. The germline CDR1 and CDR2 sequences are SQVTM and ANQGSEA. V lost 4 bases and J 2 bases, leaving 15 bases between the germline ends. There are 15 residues in the CDR3. In DNA, the CDR3 is TGCAGCGTTGCATTCTCCGGGAGGGGCAATCAGCCCCAGCATTTT. Encoded protein: CSVAFSGRGNQPQHF.

The DNA of the CDR3 is TGCGCCAGCAGCCTCGACAGGGGGGAGAGTTCACCCCTCCACTTT. This codes for CASSLDRGESSPLHF. The chain employs TRBV4-1 and TRBJ1-6; 9 bases line up with TRBD1. Trimming at V came to 4 bases and at J to 9 bases, leaving 7 bases not matched to a gene. In germline, CDR1 is MGHRA, CDR2 YSYEKL. The CDR3 totals 15 residues.

This chain joins TRBV9 and TRBJ2-7, with 7 bases fitting TRBD1. The CDR3 has 15 amino acids. From germline, CDR1 is SGDLS and CDR2 YYNGEE. V lost 3 bases, J lost 4 bases, and 10 bases stayed unmatched. CDR3 DNA sequence: TGTGCCAGCAGCGCACTTGGACAGGACTCATACGAGCAGTACTTC. It codes for CASSALGQDSYEQYF. The full variable domain, in which reference TRBV9 and TRBJ2-7 provide the parts outside the CDR3, is DSGVTQTPKHLITATGQRVTLRCSPRSGDLSVYWYQQSLDQGLQFLIQYYNGEERAKGNILERFSAQQFPDLHSELNLSSLELGDSALYFCASSALGQDSYEQYFGPGTRLTVT.

This clone was observed once. The chain couples TRBV6-8 to TRBJ1-5; D perhaps matches TRBD1 (6 bases). This CDR3 has 12 amino acids. CDR1 and CDR2 from the germline V gene are MNHGY and SAAAGT. Deletions cut 9 bases from V and 1 base from J, with 7 bases between. The CDR3, as DNA: TGTGCCAGAGACAGGAGCAATCAGCCCCAGCATTTT. This encodes CARDRSNQPQHF.